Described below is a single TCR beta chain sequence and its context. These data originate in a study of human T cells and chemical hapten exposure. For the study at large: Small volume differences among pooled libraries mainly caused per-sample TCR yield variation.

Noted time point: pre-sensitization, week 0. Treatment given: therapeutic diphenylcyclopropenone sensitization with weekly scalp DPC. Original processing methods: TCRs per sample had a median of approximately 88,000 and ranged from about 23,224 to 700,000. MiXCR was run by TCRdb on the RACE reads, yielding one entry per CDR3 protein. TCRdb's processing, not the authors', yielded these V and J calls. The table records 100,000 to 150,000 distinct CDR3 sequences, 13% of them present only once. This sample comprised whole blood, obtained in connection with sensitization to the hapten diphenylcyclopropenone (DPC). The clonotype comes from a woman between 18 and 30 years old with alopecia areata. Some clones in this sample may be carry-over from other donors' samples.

The CDR3 DNA is TGCGCCAGCAGCCAAAGACCGAAACAGGGGCCGAACACTGAAGCTTTCTTT. Residues: CASSQRPKQGPNTEAFF. The chain has TRBV4-1 and TRBJ1-1; 7 nucleotides align to TRBD1. The CDR3 extends over 17 amino acids. The germline V gene has CDR1 MGHRA and CDR2 YSYEKL. J gave up 1 base and V 2 bases, and 10 bases lay outside the gene matches.